These T cell receptor beta chains were read from a single sample in a study of identical twins. One entry per CDR3 protein, called by TCRdb with MiXCR from the 5' RACE reads. The sample lists 350,000 to 600,000 distinct CDR3 sequences; over 12% were seen once. A further study also used this sample, focusing on yellow fever vaccine responses in identical twins.

The sequenced sample was CD4+ T cells sorted from blood. The receptors here all came from a young woman in good health. CDR3s include the opening cysteine and the closing phenylalanine or tryptophan. The order of the fields is CDR3 length, V gene, J gene, D gene, clone size, CDR3 DNA, CDR3 protein. A D gene is named only where the DNA matches it firmly. For some rows the clone size is stated as once, few or many, or as a class when expanded; others skip it.

length: 14; V: TRBV20-1; J: TRBJ1-4; D: -; size: -; DNA: TGCAGTGCTTTAGGGCCGAACGAAGGGGAAAAACTGTTTTTT; CDR3: CSALGPNEGEKLFF
length: 13; V: TRBV12-3/TRBV12-4; J: TRBJ2-5; D: -; size: -; DNA: TGTGCCAGCAGTTTACTTGTCGAAGAGACCCAGTACTTC; CDR3: CASSLLVEETQYF
length: 18; V: TRBV30; J: TRBJ2-7; D: -; size: -; DNA: TGTGCCTGGAGTGAAGCGGGTGTTTGGGGGAAGAGAACCTACGAGCAGTACTTC; CDR3: CAWSEAGVWGKRTYEQYF
length: 14; V: TRBV7-3; J: TRBJ2-7; D: -; size: few; DNA: TGTGCCAGCAGCTTAGAAGGGCTGAACTACGAGCAGTACTTC; CDR3: CASSLEGLNYEQYF
length: 15; V: TRBV5-1; J: TRBJ2-1; D: -; size: many; DNA: TGCGCCAGCAGCTTGGCCTTTATACAGCACAATGAGCAGTTCTTC; CDR3: CASSLAFIQHNEQFF
length: 17; V: TRBV28; J: TRBJ2-1; D: -; size: -; DNA: TGTGCCAGCAGTTTTCGCCAGGCCAGGGGTTTCTACAATGAGCAGTTCTTC; CDR3: CASSFRQARGFYNEQFF
length: 18; V: TRBV10-3; J: TRBJ2-6; D: -; size: -; DNA: TGTGCCATCAGTGATCGAGCAGGGGGGGGCTCTGGGGCCAACGTCCTGACTTTC; CDR3: CAISDRAGGGSGANVLTF
length: 12; V: TRBV20-1; J: TRBJ1-4; D: -; size: few; DNA: TGCAGTGCTAGGGGCGAAAGTGAAAAACTGTTTTTT; CDR3: CSARGESEKLFF
length: 15; V: TRBV5-6; J: TRBJ1-3; D: -; size: -; DNA: TGTGCCAGCAGGGATACAGGGATCTCTGGAAACACCATATATTTT; CDR3: CASRDTGISGNTIYF
length: 13; V: TRBV15; J: TRBJ1-2; D: TRBD1; size: -; DNA: TGTGCCACCAGCTTCCGACAGGGGTTAGGCTACACCTTC; CDR3: CATSFRQGLGYTF
length: 15; V: TRBV4-1; J: TRBJ1-2; D: TRBD1; size: -; DNA: TGCGCCAGCAGCCGCGGACAGGGTACTAACTATGGCTACACCTTC; CDR3: CASSRGQGTNYGYTF
length: 15; V: TRBV6-1; J: TRBJ1-1; D: TRBD1; size: -; DNA: TGTGCCAGCAGGACGACCGGGACAGGGCCTGAGGGAGCTTTCTTT; CDR3: CASRTTGTGPEGAFF
length: 14; V: TRBV6-5; J: TRBJ1-1; D: TRBD1; size: few; DNA: TGTGCCAGCAGTTACGACAGGGTGAACACTGAAGCTTTCTTT; CDR3: CASSYDRVNTEAFF
length: 20; V: TRBV4-2; J: TRBJ2-1; D: TRBD2; size: once; DNA: TGTGCCAGCAGCCATACCGGGACTAGCGGGAGGGCCGGTGGTTACAATGAGCAGTTCTTC; CDR3: CASSHTGTSGRAGGYNEQFF
length: 16; V: TRBV19; J: TRBJ2-7; D: -; size: -; DNA: TGTGCCAGTAGTATAGTTCCGAGGGGTTCCGGTTGGGAGCAGTACTTC; CDR3: CASSIVPRGSGWEQYF
length: 11; V: TRBV25-1; J: TRBJ1-2; D: -; size: few; DNA: TGTGCCAGCACCGGGAACTATGGCTACACCTTC; CDR3: CASTGNYGYTF
length: 16; V: TRBV14; J: TRBJ1-1; D: -; size: -; DNA: TGTGCCAGCAGCCAGAGAGGCGGTTTAGAGAACACTGAAGCTTTCTTT; CDR3: CASSQRGGLENTEAFF
length: 14; V: TRBV20-1; J: TRBJ2-2; D: TRBD2; size: few; DNA: TGCAGTGCTATCCGGGAGGGCCTGGTCGGGGAGCTGTTTTTT; CDR3: CSAIREGLVGELFF
length: 15; V: TRBV6-1; J: TRBJ2-7; D: TRBD1; size: many; DNA: TGTGCCAGCAGAATTACCGGGACAGGGGAAACCGAGCAGTACTTC; CDR3: CASRITGTGETEQYF
length: 14; V: TRBV2; J: TRBJ2-2; D: -; size: few; DNA: TGTGCCAGCTTGCAGGGAGCGAACACCGGGGAGCTGTTTTTT; CDR3: CASLQGANTGELFF
length: 13; V: TRBV5-5; J: TRBJ2-3; D: -; size: -; DNA: TGTGCCAGCGCGAGGGTAGGCACAGATACGCAGTATTTT; CDR3: CASARVGTDTQYF
length: 15; V: TRBV7-3; J: TRBJ2-3; D: -; size: -; DNA: TGTGCCAGCAGCCAACAAGGGGGACGCACAGATACGCAGTATTTT; CDR3: CASSQQGGRTDTQYF
length: 16; V: TRBV9; J: TRBJ1-5; D: -; size: few; DNA: TGTGCCAGCAGCGTAGTGCGGCACCTTAGGGGTCAGCCCCAGCATTTT; CDR3: CASSVVRHLRGQPQHF
length: 14; V: TRBV12-3/TRBV12-4; J: TRBJ2-2; D: -; size: many; DNA: TGTGCCAGCAGTCAGCTCAGGGTGGCCGGGGAGCTGTTTTTT; CDR3: CASSQLRVAGELFF
length: 13; V: TRBV6-1; J: TRBJ2-1; D: TRBD2; size: -; DNA: TGTGCCGCCTTAGCGGGCCCCTACAATGAGCAGTTCTTC; CDR3: CAALAGPYNEQFF
length: 15; V: TRBV7-3; J: TRBJ2-2; D: -; size: -; DNA: TGTGCCAGCAGCTTATTAACAGCTCTTACCGGGGAGCTGTTTTTT; CDR3: CASSLLTALTGELFF
length: 15; V: TRBV20-1; J: TRBJ2-3; D: -; size: few; DNA: TGCAGTGCTAGAGATGGCCAGGGAGGCACAGATACGCAGTATTTT; CDR3: CSARDGQGGTDTQYF
length: 15; V: TRBV28; J: TRBJ2-7; D: -; size: -; DNA: TGTGCCAGCAGTTTAGGACGGATTATCCCCTACGAGCAGTACTTC; CDR3: CASSLGRIIPYEQYF
length: 14; V: TRBV7-9; J: TRBJ2-3; D: -; size: -; DNA: TGTGCCAGCCGAGACCTGGGGGGTTCAGATACGCAGTATTTT; CDR3: CASRDLGGSDTQYF
length: 14; V: TRBV10-3; J: TRBJ2-2; D: TRBD1; size: many; DNA: TGTGCCATCAGTAACCCAGGGACAGACGGGGAGCTGTTTTTT; CDR3: CAISNPGTDGELFF
length: 20; V: TRBV12-3/TRBV12-4; J: TRBJ2-3; D: TRBD2; size: -; DNA: TGTGCCAGCAGGACGTTAAGACTAGCGGGGATTCTTTTAGGCACAGATACGCAGTATTTT; CDR3: CASRTLRLAGILLGTDTQYF
length: 14; V: TRBV28; J: TRBJ2-2; D: TRBD1; size: many; DNA: TGTGCCAGCAGCCTGGACAGGGTTACCGGGGAGCTGTTTTTT; CDR3: CASSLDRVTGELFF
length: 13; V: TRBV29-1; J: TRBJ2-2; D: -; size: many; DNA: TGCAGCGCCGACAGGTCCAACACCGGGGAGCTGTTTTTT; CDR3: CSADRSNTGELFF
length: 14; V: TRBV7-9; J: TRBJ2-7; D: -; size: few; DNA: TGTGCCAGCACCTTGGAGATAGACAGCTACGAGCAGTACTTC; CDR3: CASTLEIDSYEQYF
length: 16; V: TRBV7-2; J: TRBJ2-1; D: TRBD1; size: many; DNA: TGTGCCAGCAGCGCAACGGGACAGGGGGAATACAATGAGCAGTTCTTC; CDR3: CASSATGQGEYNEQFF
length: 15; V: TRBV6-2/TRBV6-3; J: TRBJ2-7; D: TRBD2; size: few; DNA: TGTGCCAGCAGTTTCAGACTCCCCGGGAGGTACGAGCAGTACTTC; CDR3: CASSFRLPGRYEQYF
length: 18; V: TRBV7-8; J: TRBJ2-7; D: TRBD2; size: -; DNA: TGTGCCAGCAGCTTAGCGGTCCGGGCTAGCGGGAGTTGGTACGAGCAGTACTTC; CDR3: CASSLAVRASGSWYEQYF
length: 14; V: TRBV28; J: TRBJ2-7; D: TRBD1; size: -; DNA: TGTGCCAGCAGCCACCAACGTGGGACAGACGGGCAGTACTTC; CDR3: CASSHQRGTDGQYF
length: 14; V: TRBV6-1; J: TRBJ2-2; D: -; size: -; DNA: TGTGCCAGCAGCTGGCAGGCGAACACCGGGGAGCTGTTTTTT; CDR3: CASSWQANTGELFF
length: 16; V: TRBV15; J: TRBJ1-2; D: TRBD1; size: -; DNA: TGTGCCACCAGCAGAGATGGGGGACAGGGCCTCTATGGCTACACCTTC; CDR3: CATSRDGGQGLYGYTF
length: 15; V: TRBV6-1; J: TRBJ2-7; D: -; size: -; DNA: TGTGCCAGCAGTGAAGTGCCGTATGGCTCCTACGAGCAGTACTTC; CDR3: CASSEVPYGSYEQYF
length: 13; V: TRBV12-3/TRBV12-4; J: TRBJ2-1; D: TRBD1; size: many; DNA: TGTGCCAGCAGTTCTTTCCCGGGACAGGGAGAGTTCTTC; CDR3: CASSSFPGQGEFF
length: 16; V: TRBV4-1; J: TRBJ2-1; D: -; size: few; DNA: TGCGCCAGCAGCCAAGGTCTAACAGGTTCCTACAATGAGCAGTTCTTC; CDR3: CASSQGLTGSYNEQFF
length: 19; V: TRBV28; J: TRBJ2-6; D: TRBD1; size: once; DNA: TGTGCCAGCAGATTAGGTGGGACAGGGGGAATCTCTGGGGCCAACGTCCTGACTTTC; CDR3: CASRLGGTGGISGANVLTF
length: 18; V: TRBV6-2/TRBV6-3; J: TRBJ2-7; D: TRBD1; size: -; DNA: TGTGCCAGCAGTTACCTAAAGGGACAGGGAAAGGGCTCCTACGAGCAGTACTTC; CDR3: CASSYLKGQGKGSYEQYF
length: 14; V: TRBV28; J: TRBJ2-1; D: -; size: few; DNA: TGTGCCAGCACCCTCAGGTTCGCGGAGAATGAGCAGTTCTTC; CDR3: CASTLRFAENEQFF
length: 13; V: TRBV4-3; J: TRBJ1-4; D: -; size: many; DNA: TGCGCCAGCAGCCAGTCGGGACTTGGAAAACTGTTTTTT; CDR3: CASSQSGLGKLFF
length: 15; V: TRBV5-1; J: TRBJ2-7; D: TRBD1; size: few; DNA: TGCGCCAGCAGCTTGGACCACAGGGGGCTCTACGAGCAGTACTTC; CDR3: CASSLDHRGLYEQYF
length: 15; V: TRBV11-2; J: TRBJ2-5; D: -; size: -; DNA: TGTGCCAGCAGCTTAGTCAGGGGCTCCCAAGAGACCCAGTACTTC; CDR3: CASSLVRGSQETQYF
length: 16; V: TRBV7-9; J: TRBJ2-7; D: -; size: -; DNA: TGTGCCAGCAGCTTAGCGGAGGGGGGTGGGCGCTACGAGCAGTACTTC; CDR3: CASSLAEGGGRYEQYF
length: 14; V: TRBV5-1; J: TRBJ2-7; D: -; size: -; DNA: TGCGCCAGCAGCTTGGCCGCAGGTGTAATGGAGCAGTACTTC; CDR3: CASSLAAGVMEQYF